This T cell receptor (beta chain) came from a study of T cell responses to AZD1222 COVID-19 vaccine. Using immunoSEQ multiplex PCR, the repertoire was profiled, and TCRdb retains in-frame clones only, with some absent. The sample yields 57,000 or so clones, more than 70% seen once. Study-level results: It was only after the peak T cell response that any repertoires were sampled.

Comment on this clone: Its antigen is unknown.

The sample was peripheral blood, taken on day 0 of AZD1222 vaccination. This sequence originates from an adult in good health.

The CDR3 DNA reads as TGTGCCAGCAGCGCAGGGGAAGGGGAGCTGTTTTTT. It codes for CASSAGEGELFF. This chain links TRBV6-5 with TRBJ2-2; tentatively, D is TRBD1 (6 bases). The CDR3 is 12 amino acids. The V gene lost 6 bases and the J gene lost 8 bases, with 10 bases spanning the gap. Germline lookup yields CDR1 MNHEY and CDR2 SVGAGI.